These 22 T cell receptor beta chains originate from one sample sequenced in a study of CD8 T cells in ankylosing spondylitis. TCRdb passed the 5' RACE reads through MiXCR, listing each CDR3 protein once. The table includes under 130,000 distinct CDR3 sequences, around 24% detected once. The sample was synovial fluid, either unsorted or a sorted T cell fraction (not recorded which). The receptors come from a male donor with ankylosing spondylitis.

The chain recombines TRBV5-6 with TRBJ2-7; unclear D gene. V was trimmed by 0 bases and J by 6 bases, leaving 4 bases between them. CDR1 and CDR2 (germline): SGHDT, YYEEEE. CDR3 length equals 11 residues. The CDR3 DNA follows: TGTGCCAGCAGCTTGGGTGGCGAGCAGTACTTC. It codes for CASSLGGEQYF.

This sequence joins TRBV20-1 and TRBJ2-3, with D perhaps TRBD1 (7 bases). Trimming removed 6 bases from V and 0 bases from J, with 16 bases in between. The CDR3 loop spans 15 amino acids. Germline loops: CDR1 DFQATT, CDR2 SNEGSKA (reference sequence). The CDR3 DNA reads TGCAGTGCCACCTTCGCGGGACAGAGCACAGATACGCAGTATTTT. This sequence encodes CSATFAGQSTDTQYF.

The CDR3 coding sequence is TGCGCCAGCAGCCAGGGGGTGGGCTTTAGTGGCACTGAAGCTTTCTTT. Amino acid sequence: CASSQGVGFSGTEAFF. The chain recombines TRBV5-1 with TRBJ1-1, with 7 bases matching TRBD1. The length of the CDR3 is 16 residues. The J segment lost 4 bases and the V segment lost 4 bases, leaving 13 bases of the junction unmatched. Germline loops: CDR1 SGHRS, CDR2 YFSETQ.

This clonotype was counted many times. The V call is TRBV12-3 or TRBV12-4, the J call TRBJ1-2, with 9 positions matching TRBD1. Losses at the gene ends were 5 bases for V and 0 bases for J; bases not matched to a gene: 10. The CDR3 extends over 17 amino acids. CDR3 in DNA: TGTGCCAGCAGTCTCGAGACAGGGGGTGCAGCTAACTATGGCTACACCTTC. This encodes CASSLETGGAANYGYTF.

This chain joins TRBV2 and TRBJ2-5, with D possibly matching TRBD2 (6 bases). Germline V gene sequence: CDR1 SNHLY, CDR2 FYNNEI. This CDR3 contains 13 residues. V lost 8 bases and J lost 5, with 15 bases in between. CDR3 sequence (DNA): TGTGCCAGCCGTGGAGGGAGGAAGGAGACCCAGTACTTC. Protein product: CASRGGRKETQYF.

This chain connects TRBV3-1 to TRBJ2-3; D ambiguous. Germline CDR1 is LGHDT and CDR2 is YNNKEL (reference sequence). Deletions cut 1 base from V and 2 bases from J, with 7 bases between. The CDR3 runs 14 residues. Written as DNA, the CDR3 is TGTGCCAGCAGCCAAGGGCTAGTCACAGATACGCAGTATTTT. Its translation: CASSQGLVTDTQYF.

This clonotype is medium-sized within its sample. The chain recombines TRBV12-3 or TRBV12-4 with TRBJ1-2, with D unresolved. The CDR3 spans 18 residues. Trimming shortened V by 2 bases and J by 7 bases, and 26 bases separated the two germline ends. The CDR3 spells CASSLTVEDAARGVGYTF. The CDR3 bases are TGTGCCAGCAGTTTAACGGTAGAGGACGCCGCTCGGGGAGTTGGCTACACCTTC.

The J gene is TRBJ2-1, the V gene TRBV10-1; TRBD2 aligns across 8 bases. The J segment lost 6 bases and the V segment lost 2 bases, leaving 3 bases of the junction unmatched. This CDR3 comprises 14 residues. Per germline, CDR1 WNHNN and CDR2 SYGVQD (reference sequence). CDR3 amino acids: CASSEGTRSNEQFF. CDR3 nucleotide sequence: TGCGCCAGCAGTGAGGGGACTAGATCCAATGAGCAGTTCTTC.

This clonotype was seen ten or more times. The rearrangement joins TRBV20-1 to TRBJ2-7; 10 bases match TRBD2. Germline V gene lookup returns CDR1 DFQATT and CDR2 SNEGSKA (reference sequence). V gave up 3 bases and J gave up 3 bases; unmatched junction bases: 17. The CDR3 consists of 18 residues. CDR3 residues: CSARRAQRTSGGVYEQYV. In nucleotides, the CDR3 is TGCAGTGCTAGGCGGGCACAGAGGACTAGCGGAGGGGTCTACGAGCAGTACGTC.

This clonotype was observed a few times. The gene calls are TRBV12-3 or TRBV12-4 and TRBJ2-5; TRBD2 matches 8 bases. The V gene end was trimmed by 4 bases and the J gene end by 3 bases; junction bases not matched to a gene: 4. CDR3 size: 14 residues. The CDR3 reads CASSSLAGKETQYF. CDR3 bases: TGTGCCAGCAGTTCCTTAGCGGGAAAAGAGACCCAGTACTTC.

This chain connects TRBV5-5 to TRBJ2-3; D gene unclear. Germline V gives CDR1 SGHKS, CDR2 YYEKEE (reference sequence). CDR3 length: 15 amino acids. Trimming removed 4 bases at V and 0 bases at J, with 12 bases between. In nucleotides, the CDR3 is TGTGCCAGCAGCCCATTGCCCGGAAGCACAGATACGCAGTATTTT. This sequence encodes CASSPLPGSTDTQYF.

This chain uses TRBV11-3 with TRBJ2-3, with TRBD1 matching 7 bases. The CDR3 runs to 15 residues. V dropped 5 bases and J dropped 7; count of bases not matched to a gene: 12. Germline values: CDR1 SGHNT, CDR2 YENEEA. Here the CDR3 DNA reads TGTGCCAGCAGCCAACAGGGGCATCCCACGAATACGCAGTATTTT. This gives the protein CASSQQGHPTNTQYF.

In this sample, this clonotype turned up a few times. The V gene is TRBV15, the J gene TRBJ2-7, with D possibly matching TRBD1 (6 bases). Germline V gene lookup returns CDR1 LNHNV and CDR2 YYDKDF (reference sequence). Trimming shortened V by 2 bases and J by 4 bases, and 6 bases separated the two germline ends. The CDR3 consists of 12 residues. The DNA for the CDR3 is TGTGCCACCAGCAGACAGGGGTACGAGCAGTACTTC. Amino acids: CATSRQGYEQYF.

This clonotype was detected a few times. The rearrangement uses TRBV7-6 and TRBJ2-7, with 7 bases lining up with TRBD1. Per germline, CDR1 SGHVS and CDR2 FNYEAQ. The CDR3 is made up of 16 amino acids. The V and J ends lost 5 bases and 7 bases, in that order; junction bases with no gene match: 17. CDR3 protein: CASSPIRQGGTGEQYF. DNA for the CDR3: TGTGCCAGCAGCCCCATACGACAGGGTGGGACGGGAGAGCAGTACTTC.

The chain recombines TRBV29-1 with TRBJ1-1; weak D call: TRBD1 (5 bases). CDR1 SQVTM and CDR2 ANQGSEA come from the germline V gene. The CDR3 length is 10 residues. Trimming removed 7 bases from V and 4 bases from J, with 7 bases in between. In DNA form, the CDR3 reads TGCAGCGGGGGGAGCACTGAAGCTTTCTTT. Its translation: CSGGSTEAFF.

The J gene is TRBJ1-1, the V gene TRBV20-1; TRBD1 might be the D (6 bases). V lost 3 bases, J lost 1 base, and 15 bases lay in between. The CDR3 consists of 15 residues. The germline V gene has CDR1 DFQATT and CDR2 SNEGSKA (reference sequence). CDR3 DNA sequence: TGCAGTGCTAGCGGGGGGGCCCAGACGAACACTGAAGCTTTCTTT. Amino acids: CSASGGAQTNTEAFF.

The chain links TRBV30 to TRBJ2-3, with 10 bases aligning to TRBD1. V lost 0 bases, J lost 4 bases, and 4 bases stayed unmatched. Germline-derived CDR1 and CDR2 are GTSNPN and SVGIG (reference sequence). This CDR3 comprises 15 residues. The CDR3 spells CAWSVGTGDADTQYF. The CDR3 nucleotides are TGTGCCTGGAGTGTAGGGACAGGGGATGCAGATACGCAGTATTTT.

This clonotype is deemed medium-sized. The genes are TRBV20-1 and TRBJ1-2; D remains unclear. The germline gives CDR1 DFQATT, CDR2 SNEGSKA (reference sequence). The CDR3 runs 10 residues. Trimming stripped 4 bases from V and 4 bases from J, with 4 bases between. CDR3 sequence (DNA): TGCAGTGCTATCGTCTATGGCTACACCTTC. Translated: CSAIVYGYTF.

The rearrangement joins TRBV7-9 to TRBJ2-3, with D uncertain. Deletions cut 5 bases from V and 2 bases from J, with 11 bases between. Germline V lookup: CDR1 SEHNR, CDR2 FQNEAQ (reference sequence). The CDR3 runs 14 residues. The CDR3 spells CASSPDQITDTQYF. The CDR3, as DNA: TGTGCCAGCAGCCCCGACCAGATCACAGATACGCAGTATTTT.

This clonotype was detected only a few times. V is TRBV4-1 and J is TRBJ2-3; 9 bases agree with TRBD2. The CDR3 is 15 amino acids. The germline V gene has CDR1 MGHRA and CDR2 YSYEKL. Unmatched junction bases numbered 10, after V lost 4 bases and J lost 8 bases. The CDR3 nucleotides are TGCGCCAGCAGCCCCTCCCGAGCTAGCGGGGTTACGCAGTATTTT. As protein: CASSPSRASGVTQYF.

By proportion, this clonotype is medium-sized (0.01 to 0.1%). This chain joins TRBV29-1 and TRBJ2-7; no definite D call. The germline V gene encodes CDR1 SQVTM and CDR2 ANQGSEA. This CDR3 has 12 residues. Trimming left V 7 bases short and J 2 bases short, with 12 bases between. Written as DNA, the CDR3 is TGCAGCGGTGGGCCGTATACCTACGAGCAGTACTTC. Encoded protein: CSGGPYTYEQYF.

V usage is TRBV5-6 and J usage is TRBJ1-4; 8 nucleotides line up with TRBD1. Germline V gene lookup returns CDR1 SGHDT and CDR2 YYEEEE. The CDR3 contains 16 residues. After removal of 4 bases from V and 0 bases from J, the junction contained 5 bases not matched to a gene. CDR3 in amino acids: CASSSGTGATNEKLFF. The CDR3 bases are TGTGCCAGCAGCAGCGGGACAGGAGCAACTAATGAAAAACTGTTTTTT.